The 12 T cell receptor beta chains below all came from one sample that was sequenced in a study of blood T cell repertoires in COVID-19 (dated by TCRdb to 2018 to 2021). Library construction relied on the immunoSEQ multiplex PCR assay. Entries here come from immuneACCESS through TCRdb and include only in-frame sequences with V and J called. Some clones fail to appear in such tables; in the studies checked, an unresolved V gene covers under half of the shortfall, and the cause of the remainder is unknown. This sample has about 140,000 clones in its table, and 60% to 85% of those were observed once. The ten largest account for 3.5% to 5.5% of the sample. Material: peripheral blood. The receptor source for this set is a woman older than 75 with active or convalescent COVID-19.

The chain has TRBV11-2 and TRBJ2-7; 9 bases are a match to TRBD2. Germline CDR1 reads SGHAT; CDR2 reads FQNNGV. The CDR3 has 14 residues. The trim removed 2 bases at V and 3 bases at J, leaving 2 bases unmatched. CDR3 sequence reads: CASSLSGGNYEQYF. In DNA, the CDR3 is TGTGCCAGCAGCTTAAGCGGGGGGAACTACGAGCAGTACTTC.

DNA for the CDR3: TGCGCCAGCAGCCAAGATGTGGGACAGGGATATCAGCCCCAGCATTTT. Amino acid sequence: CASSQDVGQGYQPQHF. The chain couples TRBV4-3 to TRBJ1-5; 9 bases fit TRBD1. Germline V gives CDR1 LGHNA, CDR2 YSLEER. The J segment lost 5 bases and the V segment lost 0 bases, leaving 5 bases of the junction unmatched. The CDR3 is 16 amino acids.

The table lists this clone with a count of one. The chain has TRBV7-2 and TRBJ1-2; TRBD1 matches 7 bases. Germline CDR1 is SGHTA and CDR2 is FQGNSA. The ends lost 6 bases at V and 6 bases at J; junction bases unmatched: 7. This CDR3 has 13 residues. The CDR3: CASRPTGENGYTF. The CDR3 bases are TGTGCCAGCAGACCTACAGGGGAGAATGGCTACACCTTC.

This clone was counted once. The chain links TRBV14 to TRBJ1-3; 8 bases are shared with TRBD1. The CDR3 is made up of 18 amino acids. Looked up from germline, CDR1 is SGHDN and CDR2 is FVKESK. V was pared by 0 bases and J by 3 bases, with 10 bases of the junction left unmatched. The CDR3 reads CASSQELVAGGFGNTIYF. The CDR3 DNA follows: TGTGCCAGCAGCCAAGAATTGGTCGCAGGGGGCTTTGGAAACACCATATATTTT.

V gene TRBV9 combines with J gene TRBJ2-7; TRBD2 aligns across 7 bases. V lost 0 bases and J lost 4; bases outside the gene matches: 16. This CDR3 region has 18 residues. The germline V gene encodes CDR1 SGDLS and CDR2 YYNGEE. As DNA, the CDR3 is TGTGCCAGCAGCGTAGAACGGACTAGTGCCCCCCCCAGTTACGAGCAGTACTTC. Protein: CASSVERTSAPPSYEQYF.

The gene calls are TRBV11-1 and TRBJ1-2; 7 bases agree with TRBD1. Germline values: CDR1 SGHAT, CDR2 FQDESV (reference sequence). CDR3 length equals 12 residues. Trimming took 6 bases from V and 5 from J; bases not matched to a gene: 3. The CDR3 loop is CASSSRGYGYTF. CDR3 bases: TGTGCCAGCAGTTCCAGGGGGTATGGCTACACCTTC.

The chain links TRBV3-1 (or the pseudogene TRBV3-2) to TRBJ1-1; perhaps TRBD1 as D (6 bases). V was cut by 5 bases and J by 0 bases, with 13 bases left in between. Per germline, CDR1 LGHDT and CDR2 YNNKEL (reference sequence). The CDR3 loop spans 15 amino acids. CDR3 in DNA: TGTGCCAGCAGCTCCTTTGACAGGCTGAACACTGAAGCTTTCTTT. Translating it yields CASSSFDRLNTEAFF.

The table lists this clone with a few counts. The gene calls are TRBV5-5 and TRBJ2-1, with 7 bases that match TRBD1. The CDR3 is 14 residues long. CDR1 SGHKS and CDR2 YYEKEE come from the germline V gene (reference sequence). V was pared by 5 bases and J by 3 bases, with 5 bases of the junction left unmatched. CDR3 bases: TGTGCCAGCAGATCGACAGGGATCTACAATGAGCAGTTCTTC. This encodes CASRSTGIYNEQFF.

The V and J genes are TRBV5-4 and TRBJ2-5; tentative D call: TRBD1 (6 bases). V lost 4 bases and J lost 5, with 18 bases in between. Germline V lookup: CDR1 SGHNT, CDR2 YYREEE (reference sequence). The CDR3 spans 15 residues. CDR3 bases: TGTGCCAGCAGCCTTAAACAGGGCCGAGTTGAGACCCAGTACTTC. Translation: CASSLKQGRVETQYF. The full variable domain, with the rest looked up from reference TRBV5-4 and TRBJ2-5, is ETGVTQSPTHLIKTRGQQVTLRCSSQSGHNTVSWYQQALGQGPQFIFQYYREEENGRGNFPPRFSGLQFPNYSSELNVNALELDDSALYLCASSLKQGRVETQYFGPGTRLLVL.

This rearrangement joins TRBV12-3 or TRBV12-4 to TRBJ2-3; 9 bases align to TRBD1. The CDR3 covers 13 residues. V was clipped by 6 bases and J by 8 bases; unmatched bases: 6. The CDR3 nucleotides read TGTGCCAGCAGGACAGGGGGGGCGGGTACGCAGTATTTT. Protein sequence: CASRTGGAGTQYF.

Concerning this clone: Other DNA sequences in this specimen translate into the identical CDR3. The chain couples TRBV20-1 to TRBJ1-4; D not resolved. The germline V gene has CDR1 DFQATT and CDR2 SNEGSKA (reference sequence). CDR3 length: 11 amino acids. V was clipped by 1 base and J by 8 bases, with 5 bases between them. The CDR3 DNA sequence: TGCAGTGCTAGAGTCAGGGAAAAACTGTTTTTT. Its translation is CSARVREKLFF.

The chain joins TRBV5-1 to TRBJ2-2; TRBD1 matches at 9 bases. CDR3 length equals 15 residues. Germline CDR1 is SGHRS and CDR2 is YFSETQ. The V and J ends lost 3 bases and 7 bases, in that order; junction bases with no gene match: 7. DNA for the CDR3: TGCGCCAGCAGCTGGGGACAGGGAAGTTTCGGGGAGCTGTTTTTT. Translated: CASSWGQGSFGELFF.